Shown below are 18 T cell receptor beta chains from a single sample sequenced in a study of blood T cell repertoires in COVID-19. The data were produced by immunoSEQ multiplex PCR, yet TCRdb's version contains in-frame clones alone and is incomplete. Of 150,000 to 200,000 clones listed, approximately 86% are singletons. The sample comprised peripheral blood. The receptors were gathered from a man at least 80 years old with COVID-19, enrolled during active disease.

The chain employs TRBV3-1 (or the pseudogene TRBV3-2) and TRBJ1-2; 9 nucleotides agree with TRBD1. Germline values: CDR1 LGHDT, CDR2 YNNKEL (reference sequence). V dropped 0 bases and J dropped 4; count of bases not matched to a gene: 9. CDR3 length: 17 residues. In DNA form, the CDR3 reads TGTGCCAGCAGCCAAGAAGGGACAGGGAGGGCCGTCTATGGCTACACCTTC. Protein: CASSQEGTGRAVYGYTF.

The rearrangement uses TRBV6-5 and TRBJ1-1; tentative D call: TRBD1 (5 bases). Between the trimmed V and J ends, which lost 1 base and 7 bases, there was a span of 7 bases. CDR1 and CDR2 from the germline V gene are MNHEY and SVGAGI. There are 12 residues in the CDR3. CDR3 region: CASSYWGGEAFF. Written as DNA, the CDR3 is TGTGCCAGCAGTTACTGGGGGGGTGAAGCTTTCTTT.

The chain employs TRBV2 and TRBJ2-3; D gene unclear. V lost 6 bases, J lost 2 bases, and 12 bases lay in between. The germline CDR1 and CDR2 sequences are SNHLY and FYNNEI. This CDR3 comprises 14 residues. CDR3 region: CASRENRVTDTQYF. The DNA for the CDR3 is TGTGCCAGCAGAGAGAACAGAGTCACAGATACGCAGTATTTT.

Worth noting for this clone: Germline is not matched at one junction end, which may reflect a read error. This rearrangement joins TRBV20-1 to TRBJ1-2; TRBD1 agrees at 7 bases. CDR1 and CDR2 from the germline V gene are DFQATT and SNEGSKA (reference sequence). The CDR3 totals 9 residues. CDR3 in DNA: TGCAGTGCTAGTGGGGCAGGGGGGTTC. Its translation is CSASGAGGF.

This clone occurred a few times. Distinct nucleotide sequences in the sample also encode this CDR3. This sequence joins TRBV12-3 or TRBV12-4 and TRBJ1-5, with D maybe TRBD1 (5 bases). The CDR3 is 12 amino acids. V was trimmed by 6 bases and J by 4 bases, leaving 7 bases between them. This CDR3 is CASSPGNQPQHF. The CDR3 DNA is TGTGCCAGCAGCCCAGGGAATCAGCCCCAGCATTTT.

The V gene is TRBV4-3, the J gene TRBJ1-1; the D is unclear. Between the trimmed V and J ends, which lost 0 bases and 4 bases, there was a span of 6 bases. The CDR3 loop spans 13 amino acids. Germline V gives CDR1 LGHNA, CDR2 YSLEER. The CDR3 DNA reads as TGCGCCAGCAGCCAAGAAGCGGGCACTGAAGCTTTCTTT. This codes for CASSQEAGTEAFF.

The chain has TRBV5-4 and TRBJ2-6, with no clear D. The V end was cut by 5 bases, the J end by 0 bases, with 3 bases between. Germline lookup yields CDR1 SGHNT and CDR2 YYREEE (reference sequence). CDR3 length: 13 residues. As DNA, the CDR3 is TGTGCCAGCAGTCGCTCTGGGGCCAACGTCCTGACTTTC. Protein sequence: CASSRSGANVLTF.

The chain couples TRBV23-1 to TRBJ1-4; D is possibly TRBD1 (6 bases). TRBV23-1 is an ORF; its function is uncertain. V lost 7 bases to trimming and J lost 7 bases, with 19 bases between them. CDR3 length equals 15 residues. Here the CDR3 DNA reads TGCGCCAGCACCTCAGACGGACAGTACGGTGAAAAACTGTTTTTT. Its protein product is CASTSDGQYGEKLFF.

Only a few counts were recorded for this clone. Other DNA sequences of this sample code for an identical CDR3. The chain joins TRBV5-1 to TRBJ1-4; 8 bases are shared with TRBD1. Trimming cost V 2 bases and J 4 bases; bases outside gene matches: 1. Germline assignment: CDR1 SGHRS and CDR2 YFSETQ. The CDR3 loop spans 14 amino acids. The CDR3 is CASSFTGGNEKLFF. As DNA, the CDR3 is TGCGCCAGCAGCTTCACAGGGGGTAATGAAAAACTGTTTTTT.

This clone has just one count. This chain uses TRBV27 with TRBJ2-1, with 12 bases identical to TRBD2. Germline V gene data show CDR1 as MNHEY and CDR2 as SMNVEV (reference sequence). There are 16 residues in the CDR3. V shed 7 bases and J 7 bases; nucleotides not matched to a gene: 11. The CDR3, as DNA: TGTGCCAGCAAAGCGCCTAGCGGGGGGGCCTGGAATGAGCAGTTCTTC. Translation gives CASKAPSGGAWNEQFF.

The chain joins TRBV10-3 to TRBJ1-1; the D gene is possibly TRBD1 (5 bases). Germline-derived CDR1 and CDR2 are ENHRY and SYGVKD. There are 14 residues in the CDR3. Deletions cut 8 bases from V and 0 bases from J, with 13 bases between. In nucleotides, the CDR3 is TGTGCCATCGGCCCCGCGGGGCTGAACACTGAAGCTTTCTTT. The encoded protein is CAIGPAGLNTEAFF.

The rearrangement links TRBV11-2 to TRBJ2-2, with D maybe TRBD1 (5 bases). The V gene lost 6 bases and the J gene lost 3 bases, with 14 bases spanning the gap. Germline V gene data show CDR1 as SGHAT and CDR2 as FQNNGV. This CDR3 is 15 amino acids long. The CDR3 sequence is CASRDIPGHTGELFF. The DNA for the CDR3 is TGTGCCAGCAGAGATATACCAGGGCACACCGGGGAGCTGTTTTTT.

Written as DNA, the CDR3 is TGCGCCAGCAGCCAAGAGGGGAGGAATACGCAGTATTTT. Encoded protein: CASSQEGRNTQYF. This chain joins TRBV4-3 and TRBJ2-3; tentative D call: TRBD2 (6 bases). Trimming removed 0 bases at V and 7 bases at J, with 8 bases between. CDR1 and CDR2 from the germline V gene are LGHNA and YSLEER. The length of the CDR3 is 13 residues.

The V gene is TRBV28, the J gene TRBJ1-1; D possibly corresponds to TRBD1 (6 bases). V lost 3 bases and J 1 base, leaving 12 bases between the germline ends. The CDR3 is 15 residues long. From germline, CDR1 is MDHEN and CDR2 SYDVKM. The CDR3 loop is CASSFLTGANTEAFF. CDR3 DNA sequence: TGTGCCAGCAGTTTTCTGACAGGAGCGAACACTGAAGCTTTCTTT.

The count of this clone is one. CDR3 DNA sequence: TGTGCCAGTGCGACAGGGCCGGAGAGCAATCAGCCCCAGCATTTT. As protein: CASATGPESNQPQHF. The chain uses TRBV5-4 and TRBJ1-5; 7 bases align to TRBD1. With 8 bases clipped from V and 1 base from J, the junction kept 9 bases outside the gene matches. Germline V CDR1 and CDR2: SGHNT, YYREEE (reference sequence). This CDR3 spans 15 amino acids.

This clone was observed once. The CDR3 DNA sequence: TGTGCCAGCAGGTCACTGCACGGGGTATACAATGAGCAGTTCTTC. Translation gives CASRSLHGVYNEQFF. J is TRBJ2-1 and V is TRBV6-5; D is perhaps TRBD2 (5 bases). V was cut by 6 bases and J by 4 bases, with 16 bases left in between. Germline CDR1 and CDR2: MNHEY and SVGAGI. The CDR3 length is 15 residues.

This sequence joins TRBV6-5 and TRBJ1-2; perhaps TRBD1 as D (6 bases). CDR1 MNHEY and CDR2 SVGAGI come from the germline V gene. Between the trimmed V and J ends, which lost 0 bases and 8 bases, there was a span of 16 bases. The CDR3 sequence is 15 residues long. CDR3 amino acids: CASSYSGQGREGYTF. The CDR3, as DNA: TGTGCCAGCAGTTACTCCGGTCAGGGGCGCGAAGGCTACACCTTC.

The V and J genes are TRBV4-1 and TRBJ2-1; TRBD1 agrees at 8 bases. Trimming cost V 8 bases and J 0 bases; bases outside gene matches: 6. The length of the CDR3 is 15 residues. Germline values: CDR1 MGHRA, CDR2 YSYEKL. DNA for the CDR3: TGCGCCAGCCGCCGGGACAGGAACTCCTACAATGAGCAGTTCTTC. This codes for CASRRDRNSYNEQFF.